This T cell receptor beta chain was obtained from a study of T cell changes during pregnancy in multiple sclerosis. Per the germline V gene, CDR1 is MNHEY and CDR2 is SMNVEV (reference sequence). The germline V and J ends were trimmed by 7 bases and 3 bases, with 13 bases remaining between them. The CDR3 covers 14 residues. Method: immunoSEQ multiplex PCR; TCRdb's copy keeps in-frame clones and lacks some. The table shows around 86,000 clones, with about 93% occurring only once. J is TRBJ2-1 and V is TRBV27; the D gene is possibly TRBD1 (6 bases). Sequencing used peripheral blood, obtained in the first trimester of pregnancy. The TCR was taken from a female donor with multiple sclerosis, enrolled in a pregnancy study. The CDR3 loop is CASKITGIYNEQFF. CDR3 bases: TGTGCCAGCAAAATCACAGGGATCTACAATGAGCAGTTCTTC.